This paragraph reports one TCR beta chain. The PCR used 60 Vbeta and 13 Jbeta primers. Generated by immunoSEQ multiplex PCR, the TCRdb table keeps only in-frame clones and is missing some. The sample lists 180,000 or so clones, 82% occurring once. Everyone who donated was a healthy bone marrow donor. Donors were nominally healthy when sampled, though unrecorded immune exposures were likely. In germline, CDR1 is SGHRS, CDR2 YFSETQ. With 7 bases clipped from V and 5 bases from J, the junction kept 6 bases outside the gene matches. The CDR3 is 15 amino acids. This entry belongs to a study of cytomegalovirus exposure and HLA in healthy donors.

The specimen was PBMCs. The receptor was derived from a man aged 40-49 years in good health and CMV-seronegative. V is TRBV5-1 and J is TRBJ2-3; TRBD2 matches at 14 bases. This CDR3 is CASYGTSGRGDTQYF. The CDR3 nucleotides read TGCGCCAGCTACGGGACTAGCGGGAGAGGAGATACGCAGTATTTT.